This TCR beta chain was obtained from a study of CD8 T cells in ankylosing spondylitis. Study-wide points: Earlier authors reported some of these motif variants in reactive arthritis synovial fluid and blood. There was reportedly significant enrichment of clones that were disease-linked in matched ankylosing spondylitis synovial fluid.

As to this clonotype: Antigen unknown.

V gave up 6 bases and J gave up 2 bases; unmatched junction bases: 9. The CDR3 runs to 14 residues. CDR1 and CDR2 (germline): DFQATT, SNEGSKA (reference sequence). For TCR beta, libraries came from quantitative 5'-RACE with molecular barcodes. MiXCR, run by TCRdb on the 5' RACE reads, gives a single entry per CDR3 protein. Here the sample spans fewer than 250,000 distinct CDR3 sequences, roughly 32% being singletons. The sequence came from a male donor with ankylosing spondylitis or in good health (not recorded which). The sequenced sample was blood, either unsorted or a sorted T cell fraction (not recorded which). The chain joins TRBV20-1 to TRBJ2-7; 8 bases match TRBD1. This chain's CDR3 is CSAATLDRAYEQYF. For the CDR3, the DNA is TGCAGTGCCGCCACCTTGGACAGGGCCTACGAGCAGTACTTC.